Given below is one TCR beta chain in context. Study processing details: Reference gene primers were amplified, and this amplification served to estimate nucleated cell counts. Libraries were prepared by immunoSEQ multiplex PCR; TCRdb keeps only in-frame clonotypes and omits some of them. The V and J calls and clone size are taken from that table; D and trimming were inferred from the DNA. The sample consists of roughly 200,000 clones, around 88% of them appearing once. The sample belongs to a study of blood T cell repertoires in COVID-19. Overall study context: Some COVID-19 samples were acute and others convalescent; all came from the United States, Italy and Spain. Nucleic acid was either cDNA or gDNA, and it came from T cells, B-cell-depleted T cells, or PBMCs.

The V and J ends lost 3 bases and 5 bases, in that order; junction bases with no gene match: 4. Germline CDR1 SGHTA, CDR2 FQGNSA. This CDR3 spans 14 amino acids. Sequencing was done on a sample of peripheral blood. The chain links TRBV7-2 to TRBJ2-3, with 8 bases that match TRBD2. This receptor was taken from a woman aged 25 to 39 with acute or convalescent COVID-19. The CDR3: CASSLGLVVDTQYF. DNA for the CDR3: TGTGCCAGCAGCTTGGGACTAGTGGTAGATACGCAGTATTTT.